One and the same sample provided the 10 T cell receptor beta chains below, sequenced in a study of regulatory T cells in long-lasting Graves disease (dated by TCRdb to the early 2020s). The library was built by means of multiplex PCR. The sequencing machine was an Illumina HiSeq 4000. CDR3 regions were amplified by Arm-PCR with iRepertoire HTBI primers to construct TCR beta libraries. TCRdb applied fastp at Q25 and MiXCR to the public reads, then kept only in-frame beta chains. Rows with one shared CDR3 protein collapse into an entry with the most common genes and DNA. The sample table holds about 530,000 distinct CDR3 sequences, of which about 15% were seen once. The top ten clonotypes cover roughly 25% of the sample. Taken with the paper, the label for time point translates to: newly diagnosed GD, antithyroid drugs for less than 3 months. RNA was extracted from PBMCs in TRIzol for both TCR sequencing and RNA sequencing.

This sample was also put to use in a study of T cells in Graves' hyperthyroidism and ophthalmopathy.

Sequenced material: peripheral blood mononuclear cells (PBMCs), taken at new diagnosis, from a patient treated with antithyroid drugs. The receptors originated from a middle-aged woman with Graves disease. Donor details come from another sample of the same person, matched by shared clones.

J is TRBJ2-1 and V is TRBV11-3; D is unclear. Trimming took 5 bases from V and 6 from J, leaving 17 bases between them. The CDR3 has 15 residues. The germline V gene encodes CDR1 SGHNT and CDR2 YENEEA. CDR3 sequence (DNA): TGTGCCAGCAGCACCTATATCCCCCCTCTCAATGAGCAGTTCTTC. This translates into CASSTYIPPLNEQFF.

About this clonotype itself: A much bigger clone sits one base away, suggesting this may be a read error. The chain carries TRBV28 and TRBJ2-3; possibly TRBD2 for D (6 bases). The CDR3 has 14 amino acids. CDR1 and CDR2 (germline): MDHEN, SYDVKM. The CDR3 is CASSLAGSEDMQYF. The CDR3 DNA follows: TGTGCCAGCAGTTTAGCGGGGTCTGAAGATATGCAGTATTTT.

The gene calls are TRBV7-2 and TRBJ2-3, with TRBD2 matching 8 bases. V lost 4 bases and J lost 0; bases outside the gene matches: 18. The germline CDR1 and CDR2 sequences are SGHTA and FQGNSA. The CDR3 has 20 residues. The CDR3 DNA reads as TGTGCCAGCAGCTATGACTTGGAGCTAGCGGGTCTATTTAGCACAGATACGCAGTATTTT. Its protein product is CASSYDLELAGLFSTDTQYF. The full variable domain, rest sourced from reference TRBV7-2 and TRBJ2-3, is GAGVSQSPSNKVTEKGKDVELRCDPISGHTALYWYRQSLGQGLEFLIYFQGNSAPDKSGLPSDRFSAERTGGSVSTLTIQRTQQEDSAVYLCASSYDLELAGLFSTDTQYFGPGTRLTVL.

This clonotype appeared a few times. A much larger clone lies one base from this, so it may be a read error. No conserved phenylalanine or tryptophan ends this CDR3, so it is likely a read error. The CDR3 region is CASSFRGSGYGYTL. CDR3 in DNA: TGTGCCAGCAGCTTCCGCGGAAGTGGCTATGGCTACACCCTC. The chain links TRBV5-5 to TRBJ1-2; D ambiguous. This CDR3 has 14 residues. Germline CDR1 and CDR2: SGHKS and YYEKEE (reference sequence). V was cut by 2 bases and J by 4 bases, with 12 bases left in between.

This clonotype was seen many times. The rearrangement links TRBV13 to TRBJ2-7, with a possible D match to TRBD1 (5 bases). The CDR3 runs to 13 residues. Germline CDR1 and CDR2: PRHDT and FYEKMQ (reference sequence). Trimming shortened V by 8 bases and J by 2 bases, and 13 bases separated the two germline ends. In DNA, the CDR3 is TGTGCCAGCTCTGACAGCACAGCCTACGAGCAGTACTTC. Its translation is CASSDSTAYEQYF. Combining the CDR3 with reference TRBV13 and TRBJ2-7 gives the whole variable domain AAGVIQSPRHLIKEKRETATLKCYPIPRHDTVYWYQQGPGQDPQFLISFYEKMQSDKGSIPDRFSAQQFSDYHSELNMSSLELGDSALYFCASSDSTAYEQYFGPGTRLTVT.

The sample holds a few counts of this clonotype. The V gene is TRBV11-1, the J gene TRBJ1-2; no clear D gene. The germline gives CDR1 SGHAT, CDR2 FQDESV (reference sequence). The CDR3 loop spans 14 amino acids. V was cut by 0 bases and J by 2 bases, with 7 bases left in between. In DNA form, the CDR3 reads TGTGCCAGCAGCTTAGCGGAGGGAAACTATGGCTACACCTTC. Protein sequence: CASSLAEGNYGYTF.

V usage is TRBV5-6 and J usage is TRBJ1-5; no reliable D call. Trimming left V 4 bases short and J 0 bases short, with 11 bases between. Germline values: CDR1 SGHDT, CDR2 YYEEEE. CDR3 length: 15 residues. Here the CDR3 reads CASSKGTYSNQPQHF. CDR3 nucleotide sequence: TGTGCCAGCAGCAAGGGAACTTATAGCAATCAGCCCCAGCATTTT.

In its sample, this clonotype was seen many times. This chain connects TRBV20-1 to TRBJ2-5; 11 bases fit TRBD2. Germline CDR1 is DFQATT and CDR2 is SNEGSKA (reference sequence). Trimming at V came to 5 bases and at J to 7 bases, leaving 3 bases not matched to a gene. The CDR3 is made up of 12 amino acids. The CDR3 here is CSALTSGATQYF. The CDR3 DNA reads TGCAGTGCTCTGACTAGCGGGGCGACCCAGTACTTC.

Ten or more counts support this clonotype. V gene TRBV3-1 combines with J gene TRBJ1-2; D is ambiguous. V lost 4 bases and J 3 bases, leaving 18 bases between the germline ends. This CDR3 is built from 16 residues. Germline loops: CDR1 LGHDT, CDR2 YNNKEL (reference sequence). The CDR3 DNA reads TGTGCCAGCAGCCCGACTCGGGCAGGCTACTACTATGGCTACACCTTC. Amino acids: CASSPTRAGYYYGYTF.

CDR3 nucleotides: TGTGCCAGCCACCAGGGGGGGACCATATATTTT. This gives the protein CASHQGGTIYF. The chain joins TRBV6-1 to TRBJ1-3, with 7 bases aligning to TRBD1. In germline, CDR1 is MNHNS, CDR2 SASEGT. The V segment lost 8 bases and the J segment 10 bases; nucleotides outside the gene matches: 5. The CDR3 is 11 residues long.